This TCR beta chain was sequenced during a study of T cell responses to AZD1222 COVID-19 vaccine. Generated by immunoSEQ multiplex PCR, the TCRdb table keeps only in-frame clones and is missing some. The sample has 200,000 to 250,000 clones; 90% to 95% are singletons. Source: peripheral blood, taken on day 0 of MenACWY control vaccination. The sequence was obtained from an adult in good health.

CDR3 nucleotide sequence: TGCGCCAGCAGCCATGAGGACACGAACACTGAAGCTTTCTTT. Translation gives CASSHEDTNTEAFF. This chain links TRBV5-1 with TRBJ1-1; a weak D match, TRBD1 (5 bases). The CDR3 extends over 14 amino acids. Trimming cost V 4 bases and J 1 base, with 11 bases left between them. CDR1 and CDR2 from the germline V gene are SGHRS and YFSETQ.